Listed below are T cell receptor beta chains from one sample, sequenced in a study of blood T cell repertoires in COVID-19. Sequencing was performed with immunoSEQ multiplex PCR; in TCRdb, only in-frame clones are kept and a portion is missing. The data contain 250,000 or so clones, roughly 88% of them singletons. Specimen: peripheral blood. The receptor source for this set is a woman in her 30s with active or convalescent COVID-19. The CDR3 runs from the conserved cysteine through the conserved F or W. The D gene is left open where the match is weak. Clone size is shown for a subset of rows, as once, few, many or a class of expanded clone.

clone size,J gene,V gene,D gene,CDR3 DNA,CDR3 protein
.,TRBJ2-3,TRBV30,.,TGTGCCTGGAGTATCCTGACAGATACGCAGTATTTT,CAWSILTDTQYF
.,TRBJ2-1,TRBV9,TRBD2,TGTGCCAGCAGCGCCGGGGGGGCCGGAAATGAGCAGTTCTTC,CASSAGGAGNEQFF
few,TRBJ2-2,TRBV7-3,TRBD1,TGTGCCAGCAGCTCTACAGGGGCCGGGGAGCTGTTTTTT,CASSSTGAGELFF
.,TRBJ1-3,TRBV7-2,TRBD1,TGTGCCAGCAGCTTAGTAGGGACAGGGGGTGGAAACACCATATATTTT,CASSLVGTGGGNTIYF
few,TRBJ2-2,TRBV24-1,.,TGTGCCACCAGTGAGGCAGTGAACACCGGGGAGCTGTTTTTT,CATSEAVNTGELFF
.,TRBJ2-7,TRBV5-4,.,TGTGCCAGCAGCTTGGACGGGGGCGAGCAGTACTTC,CASSLDGGEQYF
.,TRBJ2-3,TRBV7-3,.,TGTGCCAGCAGCCCCTCCGGGGGGCCGGGGGATACGCAGTATTTT,CASSPSGGPGDTQYF
few,TRBJ1-2,TRBV5-1,TRBD1,TGCGCCAGCAGCTTGGCCGGGACAGGGAACTATGGCTACACCTTC,CASSLAGTGNYGYTF
.,TRBJ1-1,TRBV6-5,.,TGTGCCAGCAGTTCTGGGTGGAGCACTGAAGCTTTCTTT,CASSSGWSTEAFF
.,TRBJ1-2,TRBV18,.,TGTGCCAGCTCAACCCGACAGGCCAACTATGGCTACACCTTC,CASSTRQANYGYTF
.,TRBJ2-1,TRBV6-4,TRBD2,TGTGCCAGCAGTGATCTTAGCGGGGGGGCCAATGAGCAGTTCTTC,CASSDLSGGANEQFF
.,TRBJ2-5,TRBV6-2/TRBV6-3,TRBD2,TGTGCCAGCAGTTTGCAGGGAGGGAAGACCCAGTACTTC,CASSLQGGKTQYF
.,TRBJ2-3,TRBV24-1,.,TGTGCCACCAGTGATTCTAGCCCCCTACGAATAGCGGACACAAAATGGGGCACAGATACGCAGTATTTT,CATSDSSPLRIADTKWGTDTQYF
.,TRBJ2-1,TRBV5-4,TRBD1,TGTGCCAGCAGCGCGACAGGGGGGATCTACAATGAGCAGTTCTTC,CASSATGGIYNEQFF
.,TRBJ2-1,TRBV7-8,TRBD1,TGTGCCAGCAAGGGAGGGGACAGGGACAATGAGCAGTTCTTC,CASKGGDRDNEQFF